This T cell receptor (beta chain) was documented in a study of shared clonotypes between healthy human individuals. The CDR3 loop spans 15 amino acids. V was trimmed by 5 bases and J by 7 bases, leaving 19 bases between them. Germline loops: CDR1 SGHAT, CDR2 FQNNGV. TCRdb keeps only in-frame clones here, not all; method: immunoSEQ multiplex PCR. The table records 2,500,000 or so clones, around nine tenths of them present only once. The count of this clone is one. The clonotype comes from a man younger than 30 in good health. The chain uses TRBV11-2 and TRBJ2-3, with no clear D. Sequenced material: naive CD4+ T cells sorted from blood. This sample's subset: CD45RA+ positively selected. CDR3 DNA sequence: TGTGCCAGCAGCGTATCACCCCCTGAGCCCCATACGCAGTATTTT. Its protein product is CASSVSPPEPHTQYF.